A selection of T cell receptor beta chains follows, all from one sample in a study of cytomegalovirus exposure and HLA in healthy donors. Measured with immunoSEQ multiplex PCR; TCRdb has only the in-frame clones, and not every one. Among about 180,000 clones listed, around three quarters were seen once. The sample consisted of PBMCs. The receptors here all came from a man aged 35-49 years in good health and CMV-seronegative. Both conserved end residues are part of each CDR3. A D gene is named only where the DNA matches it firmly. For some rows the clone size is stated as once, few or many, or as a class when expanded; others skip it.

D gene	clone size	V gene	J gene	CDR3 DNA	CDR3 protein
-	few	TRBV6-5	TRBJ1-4	TGTGCCAGCAGTTACAACAGGCCAACTAATGAAAAACTGTTTTTT	CASSYNRPTNEKLFF
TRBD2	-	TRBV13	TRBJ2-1	TGTGCCAGCAGCTTAGCGGGGGGAAACAATGAGCAGTTCTTC	CASSLAGGNNEQFF
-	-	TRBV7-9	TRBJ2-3	TGTGCCAGCAGCGCGTCGCGGCCCACAGATACGCAGTATTTT	CASSASRPTDTQYF
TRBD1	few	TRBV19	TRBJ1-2	TGTGCCAGTAGTATCGGACAGGGTGCTATCGGCTATGGCTACACCTTC	CASSIGQGAIGYGYTF
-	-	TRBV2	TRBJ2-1	TGTGCCAGCAGCACGGGATTGATCAATGAGCAGTTCTTC	CASSTGLINEQFF
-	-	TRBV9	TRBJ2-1	TGTGCCAGCAGCGTAGGGGGGGGGCCCAATGAGCAGTTCTTC	CASSVGGGPNEQFF
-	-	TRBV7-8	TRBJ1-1	TGTGCCAGCAGCCCACGGCTCGGAGGGCTGAGCACTGAAGCTTTCTTT	CASSPRLGGLSTEAFF
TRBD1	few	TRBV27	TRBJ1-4	TGTGCCAGCAGCCCGCTGACAGGGGCAGATGAAAAACTGTTTTTT	CASSPLTGADEKLFF
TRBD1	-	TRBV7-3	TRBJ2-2	TGTGCCAGCAGCATCGACAGGGTGGGGACCGGGGAGCTGTTTTTT	CASSIDRVGTGELFF
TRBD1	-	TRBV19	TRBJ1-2	TGTGCCAGTAGTATGTTCGGACAGGGATCTTATGGCTACACCTTC	CASSMFGQGSYGYTF
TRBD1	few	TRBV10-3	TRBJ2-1	TGTGCCATCTCCGCCCGGGACAGGGGCAATGAGCAGTTCTTC	CAISARDRGNEQFF
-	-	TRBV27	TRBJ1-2	TGTGCCAGCAGTTTATTCTCACCTGGGGCGGACGACTATGGCTACACCTTC	CASSLFSPGADDYGYTF
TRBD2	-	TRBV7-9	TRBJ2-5	TGTGCCAGCAGCCTCGGGACTAGCGGGACAGAGACCCAGTACTTC	CASSLGTSGTETQYF
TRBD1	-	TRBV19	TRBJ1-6	TGTGCCAGTCACAGGGACAGGGATTCACCCCTCCACTTT	CASHRDRDSPLHF
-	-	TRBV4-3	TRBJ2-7	TGCGCCAGCAGCCAAGATCTGTCGAGGAGCTCCTACGAGCAGTACTTC	CASSQDLSRSSYEQYF
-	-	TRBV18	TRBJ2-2	TGTGCCAGCTCACCGATCCAGGGGTGGACCGGGGAGCTGTTTTTT	CASSPIQGWTGELFF
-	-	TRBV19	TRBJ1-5	TGTGCCAGTAGTTTCCGCGCACTTTATAGCAATCAGCCCCAGCATTTT	CASSFRALYSNQPQHF
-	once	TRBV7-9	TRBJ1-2	TGTGCCAGCAGCCCGCGAGAGAGCTACACCTTC	CASSPRESYTF
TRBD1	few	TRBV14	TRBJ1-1	TGTGCCAGCAGCCGAGCTCTAGGGACAGGGAACACTGAAGCTTTCTTT	CASSRALGTGNTEAFF
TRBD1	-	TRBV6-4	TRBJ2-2	TGTGCCAGCAGTGACACGGACAGGGCGAGAACGACCGGGGAGCTGTTTTTT	CASSDTDRARTTGELFF
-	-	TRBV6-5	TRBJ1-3	TGTGCCAGCAGTTACTCCTCGGGAATTGGAAACACCATATATTTT	CASSYSSGIGNTIYF
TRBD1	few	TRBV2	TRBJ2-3	TGTGCCAGCAGTGTTTTTTCTGGTAACAGGGGGACAGATACGCAGTATTTT	CASSVFSGNRGTDTQYF
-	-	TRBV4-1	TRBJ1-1	TGCGCCAGCAGCCAAGGTCCAGTGAACACTGAAGCTTTCTTT	CASSQGPVNTEAFF
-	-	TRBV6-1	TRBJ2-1	TGTGCCAGCAGTGAAGCGAAGGGGGTGACTCAGTTCTTC	CASSEAKGVTQFF
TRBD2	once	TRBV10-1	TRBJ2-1	TGCGCCAGCAGGCCCCCTAGCGGGAGTTCTCACAATGAGCAGTTCTTC	CASRPPSGSSHNEQFF
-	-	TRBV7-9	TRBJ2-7	TGTGCCAGCAGCCCAGGATCCTACGAGCAGTACTTC	CASSPGSYEQYF
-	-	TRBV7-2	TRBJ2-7	TGTGCCAGCAGCCGCGGACAGAACGAGCAGTACTTC	CASSRGQNEQYF
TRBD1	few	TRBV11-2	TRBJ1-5	TGTGCCAGCAGTGGGGGGACAGGGGTCCAGCCCCAGCATTTT	CASSGGTGVQPQHF
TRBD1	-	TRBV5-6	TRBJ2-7	TGTGCCAGCGGAGGACAGGGGATCTCCTACGAGCAGTACTTC	CASGGQGISYEQYF
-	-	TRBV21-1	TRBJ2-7	TGTGCCAGCAGCAAACTAGCGGGAGGTACCTACGAGCAGTACTTC	CASSKLAGGTYEQYF
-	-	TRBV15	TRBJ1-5	TGTGCCACCAGCAGAGGCGGGGGGAATCAGCCCCAGCATTTT	CATSRGGGNQPQHF
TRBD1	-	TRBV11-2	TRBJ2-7	TGTGCCAGCAGCTGGGGACAGACCTACGAGCAGTACTTC	CASSWGQTYEQYF
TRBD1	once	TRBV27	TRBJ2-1	TGTGCCAGCAGTTACAGGGGGGAGAGCTCCTACAATGAGCAGTTCTTC	CASSYRGESSYNEQFF
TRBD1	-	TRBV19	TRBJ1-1	TGTGCCAGTAGTGGGACAGCAAAGGACACTGAAGCTTTCTTT	CASSGTAKDTEAFF
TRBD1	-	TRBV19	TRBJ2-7	TGTGCCAGTAGTATAGCGGACAGGGGAATCTACGAGCAGTACTTC	CASSIADRGIYEQYF
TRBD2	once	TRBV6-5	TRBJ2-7	TGTGCCAGCAGTTATTCATCGGGGGAGGGCTACGAGCAGTACTTC	CASSYSSGEGYEQYF
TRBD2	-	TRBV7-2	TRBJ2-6	TGTGCCAGCAGCTCAGGACTAGGATCCTTTGGGGCCAACGTCCTGACTTTC	CASSSGLGSFGANVLTF
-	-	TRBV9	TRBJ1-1	TGTGCCAGCAGCGTAGACTCTCGAGAAACTGAAGCTTTCTTT	CASSVDSRETEAFF
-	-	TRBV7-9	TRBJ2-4	TGTGCCGTGGAGGTGGACATTCAGTACTTC	CAVEVDIQYF
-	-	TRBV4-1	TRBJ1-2	TGCGCCAGCAGCCCAGGCTATGGCTACACCTTC	CASSPGYGYTF
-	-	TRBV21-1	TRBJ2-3	TGTGCACCCACTCCTAGCACAGATACGCAGTATTTT	CAPTPSTDTQYF
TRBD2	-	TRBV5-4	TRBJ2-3	TGTGCCAGCACCCTGGGACTAGCGGGGTCAGATACGCAGTATTTT	CASTLGLAGSDTQYF
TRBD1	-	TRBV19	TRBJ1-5	TGTGCCAGTAGCCTCGACAGGGGGGCGAGGCGCAATCAGCCCCAGCATTTT	CASSLDRGARRNQPQHF
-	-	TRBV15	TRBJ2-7	TGTGCCACCAGCAGAGAGGGGCGGGGCACCTACGAGCAGTACTTC	CATSREGRGTYEQYF
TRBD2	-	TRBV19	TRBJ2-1	TGTGCCAGTAGTAAACTAGCGGCCTCCTACAATGAGCAGTTCTTC	CASSKLAASYNEQFF
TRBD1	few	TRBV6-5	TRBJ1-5	TGTGCCAGCAGGACAGGGGGGCGCAATCAGCCCCAGCATTTT	CASRTGGRNQPQHF
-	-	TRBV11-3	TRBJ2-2	TGTGCCAGCAGCTTCCCCAAAGGGGGATCGAACACCGGGGAGCTGTTTTTT	CASSFPKGGSNTGELFF
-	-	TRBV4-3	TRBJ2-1	TGCGCCAGCAGCCAAGATCGGGCCGGGGGCAATGAGCAGTTCTTC	CASSQDRAGGNEQFF
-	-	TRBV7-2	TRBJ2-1	TGTGCCAGCAGCCCCCCCCTAGCCCACGTTGAGCAGTTCTTC	CASSPPLAHVEQFF